A single sample is the source of the 28 T cell receptor beta chains below, sequenced in a study of cytomegalovirus exposure and HLA in healthy donors. The study ran its PCR with 60 Vbeta and 13 Jbeta primers. Profiled with immunoSEQ multiplex PCR; TCRdb holds only in-frame clones, not every one. The sample carries some 190,000 clones, more than 85% recorded once. What was sequenced was PBMCs. The receptors here all came from a woman younger than 30 in good health and CMV-seronegative.

The gene calls are TRBV28 and TRBJ1-1, with TRBD1 identical over 7 bases. The CDR3 is 13 residues long. Germline V gene data show CDR1 as MDHEN and CDR2 as SYDVKM. V was clipped by 6 bases and J by 3 bases; unmatched bases: 4. The CDR3 coding sequence is TGTGCCAGCAGCCCGGGACAGCACACTGAAGCTTTCTTT. Translating it yields CASSPGQHTEAFF.

V and J are TRBV28 and TRBJ2-2; tentative D call: TRBD1 (5 bases). Per the germline V gene, CDR1 is MDHEN and CDR2 is SYDVKM. The CDR3 is 13 amino acids. Trimming shortened V by 7 bases and J by 5 bases, and 11 bases separated the two germline ends. The CDR3 protein is CASNARGTGELFF. CDR3 in DNA: TGTGCCAGCAATGCTAGGGGTACCGGGGAGCTGTTTTTT.

A few counts support this clone. The rearrangement joins TRBV7-3 to TRBJ2-5; 7 positions match TRBD2. CDR3 length equals 14 residues. Germline-derived CDR1 and CDR2 are SGHTA and FQGTGA. Germline trimming cut 1 base from V and 5 bases from J; bases unmatched to any gene: 4. The DNA for the CDR3 is TGTGCCAGCAGCTTAATCAGCGGGATGGAGACCCAGTACTTC. It specifies CASSLISGMETQYF.

V is TRBV10-1 and J is TRBJ2-1; the D gene is possibly TRBD2 (5 bases). V dropped 2 bases and J dropped 4 bases, with 9 bases sitting between them. CDR1 WNHNN and CDR2 SYGVQD come from the germline V gene (reference sequence). This CDR3 has 14 residues. CDR3 sequence (DNA): TGCGCCAGCAGTGAGGCGGGCCCGTACAATGAGCAGTTCTTC. This codes for CASSEAGPYNEQFF.

This chain links TRBV7-9 with TRBJ2-1, with unresolved D. This CDR3 comprises 15 residues. With 6 bases removed from V and 0 bases from J, the gap between germline ends came to 12 bases. In germline, CDR1 is SEHNR, CDR2 FQNEAQ (reference sequence). The CDR3 sequence is CASRLLVASYNEQFF. CDR3 nucleotide sequence: TGTGCCAGCAGATTGCTAGTGGCCTCCTACAATGAGCAGTTCTTC.

The chain carries TRBV6-1 and TRBJ2-1, with 8 bases matching TRBD2. The CDR3 is made up of 16 amino acids. V shed 1 base, J shed 8 bases, and the junction held 10 bases outside the gene matches. CDR1 MNHNS and CDR2 SASEGT come from the germline V gene. In DNA form, the CDR3 reads TGTGCCAGCAGTGAAGGGTGGAGCGGGGGCATGGATGAGCAGTTCTTC. As protein: CASSEGWSGGMDEQFF.

The chain has TRBV5-1 and TRBJ2-2, with 8 nucleotides matching TRBD1. CDR3 length equals 15 residues. V lost 1 base and J lost 4; bases outside the gene matches: 3. The V gene's germline CDR1 is SGHRS and CDR2 YFSETQ. CDR3 coding DNA: TGCGCCAGCAGCTTGTACACAGGGGGCACCGGGGAGCTGTTTTTT. Amino acid sequence: CASSLYTGGTGELFF.

This chain connects TRBV5-1 to TRBJ2-7; 7 positions match TRBD2. CDR1 is SGHRS and CDR2 is YFSETQ in the germline V gene. The CDR3 is 13 residues long. The J segment lost 3 bases and the V segment lost 6 bases, leaving 6 bases of the junction unmatched. DNA for the CDR3: TGCGCCAGCAAGGCGGGAGACGGCTACGAGCAGTACTTC. This gives the protein CASKAGDGYEQYF.

CDR3: CASSPLAARGYTF. The DNA of the CDR3 is TGCGCCAGCAGCCCCCTCGCCGCCAGGGGTTACACCTTC. The chain couples TRBV4-1 to TRBJ1-2; D perhaps matches TRBD1 (6 bases). The CDR3 loop spans 13 amino acids. V lost 4 bases and J 11 bases, leaving 17 bases between the germline ends. The germline V gene has CDR1 MGHRA and CDR2 YSYEKL.

The chain carries TRBV5-1 and TRBJ2-2; the match to TRBD2 covers 16 bases. The CDR3 runs 17 residues. V shed 4 bases and J 4 bases; nucleotides not matched to a gene: 4. From germline, CDR1 is SGHRS and CDR2 YFSETQ. The CDR3 loop reads CASSPGTSGGGTGELFF. The CDR3 region has the DNA TGCGCCAGCAGCCCCGGGACTAGCGGGGGGGGCACCGGGGAGCTGTTTTTT.

The V call is TRBV18, the J call TRBJ2-7, with D perhaps matching TRBD2 (6 bases). CDR1 KGHSH and CDR2 LQKENI come from the germline V gene. Trimming shortened V by 4 bases and J by 2 bases, and 18 bases separated the two germline ends. CDR3 length equals 16 residues. This CDR3 reads CASSLSGVVPPYEQYF. Here the CDR3 DNA reads TGTGCCAGCTCACTGTCGGGAGTCGTACCACCCTACGAGCAGTACTTC.

This clone appeared a few times. The V gene is TRBV10-3, the J gene TRBJ1-4; D not resolved. Trimming shortened V by 6 bases and J by 4 bases, and 9 bases separated the two germline ends. The CDR3 totals 13 residues. Germline CDR1 reads ENHRY; CDR2 reads SYGVKD. Written as DNA, the CDR3 is TGTGCCATCAGGCTTAGCGGTAATGAAAAACTGTTTTTT. It translates to CAIRLSGNEKLFF.

The chain uses TRBV2 and TRBJ2-7, with D uncertain. Trimming took 7 bases from V and 5 from J, leaving 15 bases between them. From germline, CDR1 is SNHLY and CDR2 FYNNEI. This CDR3 comprises 13 residues. CDR3 in amino acids: CASTLEQIHEQYF. The CDR3 DNA is TGTGCCAGCACTTTAGAACAGATCCACGAGCAGTACTTC. The full variable domain, in which reference TRBV2 and TRBJ2-7 provide the parts outside the CDR3, is EPEVTQTPSHQVTQMGQEVILRCVPISNHLYFYWYRQILGQKVEFLVSFYNNEISEKSEIFDDQFSVERPDGSNFTLKIRSTKLEDSAMYFCASTLEQIHEQYFGPGTRLTVT.

This clone was observed once. The rearrangement uses TRBV10-3 and TRBJ2-1, with 7 bases matching TRBD1. V dropped 3 bases and J dropped 8; count of bases not matched to a gene: 7. This CDR3 is built from 14 residues. Germline V gene sequence: CDR1 ENHRY, CDR2 SYGVKD. The CDR3 sequence: CAISEGGAQYEQFF. CDR3 nucleotides: TGTGCCATCAGTGAAGGGGGCGCCCAGTATGAGCAGTTCTTC.

J is TRBJ1-4 and V is TRBV7-9, with 7 positions matching TRBD1. Germline-derived CDR1 and CDR2 are SEHNR and FQNEAQ (reference sequence). J was trimmed by 8 bases and V by 2 bases; bases with no gene match: 5. This CDR3 is 14 amino acids long. CDR3 protein: CASSLRTGSEKLFF. CDR3 DNA: TGTGCCAGCAGCTTAAGGACAGGCTCCGAAAAACTGTTTTTT.

The rearrangement uses TRBV6-5 and TRBJ2-7, with D perhaps TRBD1 (5 bases). V dropped 8 bases and J dropped 3 bases, with 17 bases sitting between them. Germline V gene data show CDR1 as MNHEY and CDR2 as SVGAGI. The CDR3 covers 14 residues. CDR3 nucleotides: TGTGCCAGCCAACAAATGCAGGGAATCTACGAGCAGTACTTC. As protein: CASQQMQGIYEQYF.

The V gene is TRBV28, the J gene TRBJ1-5; tentative D call: TRBD1 (5 bases). Germline lookup yields CDR1 MDHEN and CDR2 SYDVKM. V was cut by 6 bases and J by 2 bases, with 17 bases left in between. The CDR3 has 16 amino acids. The chain's CDR3 is CASSSIGGAGNQPQHF. Here the CDR3 DNA reads TGTGCCAGCAGCTCGATCGGAGGGGCGGGCAATCAGCCCCAGCATTTT.

CDR3 nucleotide sequence: TGTGCCAGCAGCTTCGCGGGACTAGCGGGGGAGACCCAGTACTTC. Translation: CASSFAGLAGETQYF. This sequence joins TRBV5-4 and TRBJ2-5, with 13 nucleotides matching TRBD2. Trimming took 2 bases from V and 5 from J; bases not matched to a gene: 3. The CDR3 extends over 15 amino acids. Germline V gene data show CDR1 as SGHNT and CDR2 as YYREEE (reference sequence).

V and J are TRBV6-5 and TRBJ1-6, with a tentative D call TRBD1 (5 bases). Germline V gene data show CDR1 as MNHEY and CDR2 as SVGAGI. V was pared by 8 bases and J by 14 bases, with 22 bases between. The CDR3 is 14 residues long. CDR3 sequence reads: CASSAGTPPVTLHF. DNA of the CDR3: TGTGCCAGCTCGGCGGGGACCCCTCCTGTCACCCTCCACTTT.

The chain recombines TRBV5-4 with TRBJ2-7, with 7 bases identical to TRBD1. Trimming cost V 4 bases and J 3 bases; bases outside gene matches: 7. In germline, CDR1 is SGHNT, CDR2 YYREEE (reference sequence). The length of the CDR3 is 14 residues. The DNA of the CDR3 is TGTGCCAGCAGCCTACCGACAGGGAACTACGAGCAGTACTTC. This translates into CASSLPTGNYEQYF.

V gene TRBV4-2 combines with J gene TRBJ1-2; 7 bases line up with TRBD1. V was clipped by 1 base and J by 0 bases; unmatched bases: 2. Germline lookup yields CDR1 LGHNA and CDR2 YNFKEQ. The CDR3 spans 15 residues. The CDR3 loop is CASSQGDRSNYGYTF. The CDR3 DNA is TGTGCCAGCAGCCAAGGGGACAGATCTAACTATGGCTACACCTTC.

CDR3 DNA sequence: TGTGCCAGCAGTAAGACTAGCGGGATTAATGGGAATGAGCAGTTCTTC. The encoded protein is CASSKTSGINGNEQFF. The rearrangement uses TRBV21-1 and TRBJ2-1; the table assigns TRBD2, which was not confirmed against the DNA. TRBV21-1 is marked as a pseudogene. The CDR3 contains 16 residues.

The V gene is TRBV28, the J gene TRBJ1-3; D ambiguous. Germline lookup yields CDR1 MDHEN and CDR2 SYDVKM. The CDR3 consists of 15 residues. The germline V and J ends were trimmed by 2 bases and 1 base, with 9 bases remaining between them. CDR3: CASSLDTPSGNTIYF. Here the CDR3 DNA reads TGTGCCAGCAGTTTAGACACACCTTCTGGAAACACCATATATTTT. Using reference TRBV28 and TRBJ1-3 for the parts outside the CDR3, the full variable domain is DVKVTQSSRYLVKRTGEKVFLECVQDMDHENMFWYRQDPGLGLRLIYFSYDVKMKEKGDIPEGYSVSREKKERFSLILESASTNQTSMYLCASSLDTPSGNTIYFGEGSWLTVV.

The V gene is TRBV6-5, the J gene TRBJ2-2, with D possibly being TRBD1 (5 bases). V lost 5 bases and J lost 5, with 9 bases in between. The CDR3 contains 13 residues. Germline-derived CDR1 and CDR2 are MNHEY and SVGAGI. CDR3 in amino acids: CASSRRETGELFF. DNA of the CDR3: TGTGCCAGCAGTCGCAGGGAAACCGGGGAGCTGTTTTTT.

This clone appeared a few times. This sequence joins TRBV2 and TRBJ2-7; 11 bases are a match to TRBD2. CDR1 is SNHLY and CDR2 is FYNNEI in the germline V gene. This CDR3 has 15 amino acids. V shed 6 bases, J shed 4 bases, and the junction held 8 bases outside the gene matches. The CDR3 sequence is CASSSKTSGEYEQYF. The CDR3 nucleotides are TGTGCCAGCAGCTCGAAGACTAGCGGGGAATACGAGCAGTACTTC. Full variable domain (rest looked up from reference TRBV2 and TRBJ2-7): EPEVTQTPSHQVTQMGQEVILRCVPISNHLYFYWYRQILGQKVEFLVSFYNNEISEKSEIFDDQFSVERPDGSNFTLKIRSTKLEDSAMYFCASSSKTSGEYEQYFGPGTRLTVT.

This clone was observed a single time. This sequence joins TRBV2 and TRBJ2-7; 14 bases agree with TRBD2. Germline-derived CDR1 and CDR2 are SNHLY and FYNNEI. Trimming at V came to 6 bases and at J to 3 bases, leaving 1 base not matched to a gene. The CDR3 is made up of 14 amino acids. CDR3 sequence: CASRGTSGSYEQYF. As DNA, the CDR3 is TGTGCCAGCAGGGGGACTAGCGGGAGCTACGAGCAGTACTTC.

This chain uses TRBV6-1 with TRBJ2-1, with TRBD1 matching over 7 bases. V lost 1 base to trimming and J lost 4 bases; unmatched junction nucleotides: 7. CDR3 size: 16 residues. CDR1 and CDR2 (germline): MNHNS, SASEGT. CDR3 amino acids: CASSEEAGGVYNEQFF. The CDR3 coding sequence is TGTGCCAGCAGTGAAGAGGCAGGGGGAGTGTACAATGAGCAGTTCTTC.

The chain employs TRBV10-3 and TRBJ1-3, with D unclear. The CDR3 is 16 amino acids. V was shortened by 0 bases and J by 7 bases, with 16 bases between the two germline ends. CDR1 ENHRY and CDR2 SYGVKD come from the germline V gene. CDR3 in DNA: TGTGCCATCAGTGAGTCCGGATGGGGAGGGAGGAACACCATATATTTT. Its protein product is CAISESGWGGRNTIYF.